What follows describes a single TCR beta chain. Its antigen is undetermined. The sample originates from a study of CD8 T cell repertoires and HIV-1 epitope variants. Overall study: Separate wells received one of Twenty-five Gag or Nef variant peptides.

Per the germline V gene, CDR1 is MDHEN and CDR2 is SYDVKM. CDR3 length: 15 amino acids. Trimming cost V 5 bases and J 1 base, with 14 bases left between them. Generated by immunoSEQ multiplex PCR, the TCRdb table keeps only in-frame clones and is missing some. The sample has roughly 5,000 clones, 60% to 80% seen once. General study points: This assay reports beta chains of antigen-expanded cells, not T cell function. The TAALDMSHF plasma variant had no responses, unlike KF9 (about five clonotypes) and HW9 (one).

The specimen was cultured CD8+ T cells derived from PBMCs. The V gene is TRBV28, the J gene TRBJ2-5; the D is unclear. This TCR was sampled from a male donor with HIV. CDR3 in amino acids: CASSPLAGFQETQYF. The CDR3 DNA reads as TGTGCCAGCAGTCCCTTAGCCGGGTTCCAAGAGACCCAGTACTTC. The full variable domain, with the rest looked up from reference TRBV28 and TRBJ2-5, is DVKVTQSSRYLVKRTGEKVFLECVQDMDHENMFWYRQDPGLGLRLIYFSYDVKMKEKGDIPEGYSVSREKKERFSLILESASTNQTSMYLCASSPLAGFQETQYFGPGTRLLVL.